These 29 T cell receptor beta chains were all obtained from the same sample, sequenced in a study of T cell responses to AZD1222 COVID-19 vaccine listed by TCRdb under 2021. Per the publication, the time point label means: about 28 days (+/-7) after the second vaccine dose. Library prep was done by the immunoSEQ multiplex PCR assay. In TCRdb, the immuneACCESS table is reduced to in-frame sequences with V and J assigned. These tables do not hold every clone; where another copy was compared, an unresolved V gene accounts for under half, and the others remain unexplained. This sample has about 110,000 clones in its table, and less than 95% of those were observed once. In total, the top ten clones hold 2.9% of the sample. The material was peripheral blood, obtained 28 days after the second AZD1222 dose. The receptors shown here come from an adult who received the AZD1222 COVID-19 vaccine.

To note about this clone: This sample includes further DNA sequences coding for the same CDR3. The chain uses TRBV15 and TRBJ1-2; maybe TRBD1 (5 bases). Germline CDR1 and CDR2: LNHNV and YYDKDF (reference sequence). The CDR3 contains 13 residues. Trimming pared 1 base from V and 3 bases from J, leaving 6 bases between. The CDR3 DNA reads as TGTGCCACCAGCAGAGGGGGCGACTATGGCTACACCTTC. This translates into CATSRGGDYGYTF.

Note on this clone: The junction differs from germline at one of its ends, possibly a read error. The CDR3: CASSLGGGGHF. The CDR3 nucleotides read TGTGCCAGCAGCTTAGGCGGAGGTGGGCACTTC. This chain joins TRBV7-8 and TRBJ2-7, with D maybe TRBD2 (5 bases). Per germline, CDR1 SGHVS and CDR2 FQNEAQ. The CDR3 sequence is 11 residues long.

To note about this clone: One junction end disagrees with the germline gene, perhaps due to a read error. The chain carries TRBV27 and TRBJ2-1; 12 bases map to TRBD2. CDR1 and CDR2 (germline): MNHEY, SMNVEV (reference sequence). This CDR3 contains 14 residues. In nucleotides, the CDR3 is TGTGCCAGCAGCTTATCTACTAGCGGGAGGCCCCAGTTCTTC. This sequence encodes CASSLSTSGRPQFF.

The gene calls are TRBV3-1 (or the pseudogene TRBV3-2) and TRBJ2-5, with 9 positions matching TRBD2. The CDR3 length is 20 residues. Trimming took 3 bases from V and 5 from J; bases not matched to a gene: 22. Germline V gives CDR1 LGHDT, CDR2 YNNKEL (reference sequence). The CDR3 spells CASSHYSTGLARVRRETQYF. DNA of the CDR3: TGTGCCAGCAGCCACTACTCCACTGGACTAGCGCGAGTTAGGCGGGAGACCCAGTACTTC.

This CDR3 is CASSSTRGYGYTF. Here the CDR3 DNA reads TGTGCCAGCAGTTCTACACGGGGGTATGGCTACACCTTC. This chain connects TRBV13 to TRBJ1-2; tentative D call: TRBD1 (5 bases). Trimming cost V 6 bases and J 5 bases, with 13 bases left between them. This CDR3 comprises 13 residues. Looked up from germline, CDR1 is PRHDT and CDR2 is FYEKMQ (reference sequence).

The chain joins TRBV6-6 to TRBJ1-5; 7 bases are shared with TRBD1. The CDR3 spans 13 residues. From germline, CDR1 is MNHNY and CDR2 SVGAGI (reference sequence). V lost 6 bases, J lost 3 bases, and 2 bases stayed unmatched. CDR3 sequence reads: CASRTGSNQPQHF. For the CDR3, the DNA is TGTGCCAGCAGGACAGGGTCCAATCAGCCCCAGCATTTT.

The rearrangement joins TRBV2 to TRBJ1-4; the match to TRBD1 covers 8 bases. V lost 6 bases to trimming and J lost 1 base; unmatched junction nucleotides: 4. Germline V gives CDR1 SNHLY, CDR2 FYNNEI. This CDR3 is built from 15 residues. The CDR3 is CASRLQGVTNEKLFF. The CDR3 DNA reads TGTGCCAGCAGGTTACAGGGGGTAACTAATGAAAAACTGTTTTTT.

Here the CDR3 DNA reads TGTGCTAGTGGTTTGGTAGGCAGTCCGCGGTACGAGCAGTACTTC. Protein product: CASGLVGSPRYEQYF. This sequence joins TRBV12-5 and TRBJ2-7; the D is unclear. The CDR3 has 15 residues. V lost 0 bases, J lost 4 bases, and 13 bases lay in between. Germline values: CDR1 LGHNT, CDR2 FRNRAP.

The chain recombines TRBV18 with TRBJ1-1, with D tentatively TRBD1 (6 bases). The CDR3 consists of 14 residues. Trimming took off 3 bases at V and 1 base at J, with 9 bases between the two ends. Germline V gives CDR1 KGHSH, CDR2 LQKENI. The CDR3 DNA sequence: TGTGCCAGCTCACCCCGGACAGCGAACACTGAAGCTTTCTTT. Amino acids: CASSPRTANTEAFF.

The genes are TRBV7-9 and TRBJ1-2; 9 nucleotides match TRBD1. CDR3 size: 13 residues. V gave up 5 bases and J gave up 8 bases; unmatched junction bases: 6. The germline V gene encodes CDR1 SEHNR and CDR2 FQNEAQ (reference sequence). This chain's CDR3 is CASSGTGRYGYTF. In DNA, the CDR3 is TGTGCCAGCAGCGGGACAGGGCGCTACGGCTACACCTTC.

The gene calls are TRBV3-1 (or the pseudogene TRBV3-2) and TRBJ1-5; unclear D gene. CDR1 and CDR2 (germline): LGHDT, YNNKEL (reference sequence). The CDR3 totals 17 residues. Trimming removed 1 base from V and 5 bases from J, with 18 bases in between. The CDR3: CASSQGVYSYKDQPQHF. CDR3 DNA: TGTGCCAGCAGCCAAGGAGTCTACTCATACAAAGATCAGCCCCAGCATTTT.

The chain joins TRBV5-1 to TRBJ2-7; unclear D gene. Trimming removed 4 bases from V and 5 bases from J, with 13 bases in between. Germline loops: CDR1 SGHRS, CDR2 YFSETQ. The CDR3 is 13 amino acids. CDR3: CASSAPPHDEQYF. Written as DNA, the CDR3 is TGCGCCAGCAGCGCGCCCCCGCACGACGAGCAGTACTTC.

V usage is TRBV3-1 (or the pseudogene TRBV3-2) and J usage is TRBJ1-1, with TRBD1 matching over 8 bases. V shed 2 bases and J 6 bases; nucleotides not matched to a gene: 11. The CDR3 totals 16 residues. The germline gives CDR1 LGHDT, CDR2 YNNKEL (reference sequence). The CDR3 sequence: CASSQLYGQGSPEAFF. The DNA for the CDR3 is TGTGCCAGCAGCCAATTATACGGACAGGGTTCCCCTGAAGCTTTCTTT.

This clone was recorded once. V is TRBV25-1 and J is TRBJ2-1, with D hard to call. Germline V gene lookup returns CDR1 MGHDK and CDR2 SYGVNS. The CDR3 totals 14 residues. Trimming removed 6 bases at V and 10 bases at J, with 19 bases between. CDR3 loop: CASSPPTSLEEQFF. The CDR3 bases are TGTGCCAGCAGCCCCCCAACCAGTTTGGAGGAGCAGTTCTTC.

The chain joins TRBV25-1 to TRBJ1-4; no firm D call. The CDR3 covers 17 residues. CDR1 is MGHDK, CDR2 SYGVNS, per germline. V lost 4 bases and J 6 bases, leaving 21 bases between the germline ends. The CDR3 loop reads CASSVTRGKVSHEKLFF. CDR3 bases: TGTGCCAGCAGTGTCACGAGAGGAAAGGTCTCCCATGAAAAACTGTTTTTT.

The gene calls are TRBV2 and TRBJ1-5; D ambiguous. Per the germline V gene, CDR1 is SNHLY and CDR2 is FYNNEI. CDR3 size: 17 residues. V was pared by 3 bases and J by 2 bases, with 17 bases between. The CDR3, as DNA: TGTGCCAGCAGTGATAGTGAGGGTCTCCCAGGCAATCAGCCCCAGCATTTT. It translates to CASSDSEGLPGNQPQHF.

This chain uses TRBV5-4 with TRBJ2-5; the D call may be TRBD1 or TRBD2 (5 bases each). This CDR3 is 14 amino acids long. V was trimmed by 3 bases and J by 0 bases, leaving 9 bases between them. Germline CDR1 reads SGHNT; CDR2 reads YYREEE (reference sequence). The CDR3 is CASSSREYQETQYF. DNA for the CDR3: TGTGCCAGCAGCTCCAGGGAGTACCAAGAGACCCAGTACTTC.

The chain uses TRBV30 and TRBJ1-6; unclear D gene. The CDR3 loop spans 12 amino acids. V was shortened by 0 bases and J by 10 bases, with 7 bases between the two germline ends. CDR1 and CDR2 from the germline V gene are GTSNPN and SVGIG (reference sequence). CDR3 sequence reads: CAWSVGWSPLHF. DNA for the CDR3: TGTGCCTGGAGTGTAGGGTGGTCACCCCTCCACTTT. The full variable domain, with the rest looked up from reference TRBV30 and TRBJ1-6, is SQTIHQWPATLVQPVGSPLSLECTVEGTSNPNLYWYRQAAGRGLQLLFYSVGIGQISSEVPQNLSASRPQDRQFILSSKKLLLSDSGFYLCAWSVGWSPLHFGNGTRLTVT.

The rearrangement links TRBV27 to TRBJ2-1; TRBD2 matches at 8 bases. Losses at the gene ends were 2 bases for V and 4 bases for J; bases not matched to a gene: 4. The V gene's germline CDR1 is MNHEY and CDR2 SMNVEV (reference sequence). The CDR3 sequence is 15 residues long. CDR3 sequence (DNA): TGTGCCAGCAGTTTAACGGGGGGGATTTACAATGAGCAGTTCTTC. The encoded protein is CASSLTGGIYNEQFF.

The rearrangement joins TRBV7-9 to TRBJ1-3; no definite D call. The CDR3 spans 16 residues. Germline lookup yields CDR1 SEHNR and CDR2 FQNEAQ (reference sequence). V was pared by 2 bases and J by 2 bases, with 13 bases between. The DNA for the CDR3 is TGTGCCAGCAGCTTACCTCTGGGCGCGCCTGGAAACACCATATATTTT. It translates to CASSLPLGAPGNTIYF.

This chain links TRBV6-1 with TRBJ1-1; the D gene is possibly TRBD1 (6 bases). CDR3 length: 14 residues. The germline V and J ends were trimmed by 2 bases and 6 bases, with 13 bases remaining between them. The germline CDR1 and CDR2 sequences are MNHNS and SASEGT. This chain's CDR3 is CASSERRGGAEAFF. As DNA, the CDR3 is TGTGCCAGCAGTGAAAGAAGAGGGGGGGCTGAAGCTTTCTTT.

The V call is TRBV27, the J call TRBJ1-1, with no clear D. The CDR3 has 13 residues. The germline CDR1 and CDR2 sequences are MNHEY and SMNVEV (reference sequence). The germline V and J ends were trimmed by 0 bases and 1 base, with 3 bases remaining between them. In nucleotides, the CDR3 is TGTGCCAGCAGTTTATCCTGGAACACTGAAGCTTTCTTT. As protein: CASSLSWNTEAFF.

The V call is TRBV6-5, the J call TRBJ1-1; D is undetermined. V lost 7 bases, J lost 5 bases, and 14 bases lay in between. CDR1 and CDR2 from the germline V gene are MNHEY and SVGAGI. CDR3 length: 13 amino acids. CDR3 region: CASTTYGGTEAFF. CDR3 nucleotides: TGTGCCAGCACGACTTACGGAGGGACTGAAGCTTTCTTT.

The chain uses TRBV19 and TRBJ2-4; 9 nucleotides agree with TRBD2. The CDR3 is 15 residues long. Per germline, CDR1 LNHDA and CDR2 SQIVND (reference sequence). Unmatched junction bases numbered 11, after V lost 7 bases and J lost 7 bases. CDR3 residues: CASTPLAGLGNIQYF. The DNA for the CDR3 is TGTGCCAGTACCCCTCTAGCGGGGCTGGGGAACATTCAGTACTTC.

In DNA form, the CDR3 reads TGCGCCAGCAGCTTAGGACTATCTAGCACAGATACGCAGTATTTT. This sequence encodes CASSLGLSSTDTQYF. The rearrangement links TRBV5-1 to TRBJ2-3, with D possibly being TRBD2 (6 bases). The CDR3 sequence is 15 residues long. V lost 2 bases to trimming and J lost 0 bases, with 10 bases between them. Germline V lookup: CDR1 SGHRS, CDR2 YFSETQ.

V usage is TRBV19 and J usage is TRBJ1-6, with 7 bases fitting TRBD1. The germline V gene encodes CDR1 LNHDA and CDR2 SQIVND (reference sequence). After removal of 4 bases from V and 7 bases from J, the junction contained 4 bases not matched to a gene. The CDR3 is made up of 14 amino acids. CDR3 sequence reads: CASSSTGENSPLHF. CDR3 DNA sequence: TGTGCCAGTAGTAGCACAGGGGAAAATTCACCCCTCCACTTT. Full variable domain (rest looked up from reference TRBV19 and TRBJ1-6): DGGITQSPKYLFRKEGQNVTLSCEQNLNHDAMYWYRQDPGQGLRLIYYSQIVNDFQKGDIAEGYSVSREKKESFPLTVTSAQKNPTAFYLCASSSTGENSPLHFGNGTRLTVT.

The sample holds one count of this clone. The CDR3 bases are TGTGCCAGCTCACCTCACCCGACTTTAAATTCACCCCTCCACTTT. It codes for CASSPHPTLNSPLHF. The chain couples TRBV18 to TRBJ1-6; D is uncertain. Looked up from germline, CDR1 is KGHSH and CDR2 is LQKENI. Trimming pared 3 bases from V and 7 bases from J, leaving 13 bases between. The CDR3 length is 15 residues.

The chain joins TRBV11-2 to TRBJ1-1; D ambiguous. This CDR3 is built from 14 residues. Germline assignment: CDR1 SGHAT and CDR2 FQNNGV. V lost 5 bases and J 4 bases, leaving 14 bases between the germline ends. The CDR3 loop is CASSQVRRGTEAFF. CDR3 DNA sequence: TGTGCCAGCAGCCAAGTAAGGAGAGGCACTGAAGCTTTCTTT. Supplemented by reference TRBV11-2 and TRBJ1-1, the full variable domain reads EAGVAQSPRYKIIEKRQSVAFWCNPISGHATLYWYQQILGQGPKLLIQFQNNGVVDDSQLPKDRFSAERLKGVDSTLKIQPAKLEDSAVYLCASSQVRRGTEAFFGQGTRLTVV.

The chain couples TRBV7-8 to TRBJ2-2; D unresolved. Germline V gene lookup returns CDR1 SGHVS and CDR2 FQNEAQ. V was trimmed by 4 bases and J by 6 bases, leaving 12 bases between them. The CDR3 consists of 14 residues. The CDR3 region is CASSYYKVAGELFF. DNA of the CDR3: TGTGCCAGCAGCTATTATAAGGTGGCCGGGGAGCTGTTTTTT. Together with reference TRBV7-8 and TRBJ2-2, the CDR3 gives the full variable domain: GAGVSQSPRYKVAKRGQDVALRCDPISGHVSLFWYQQALGQGPEFLTYFQNEAQLDKSGLPSDRFFAERPEGSVSTLKIQRTQQEDSAVYLCASSYYKVAGELFFGEGSRLTVL.